This TCR beta chain emerged from a study of blood T cell repertoires in COVID-19. In the study overall: Samples taken during acute and convalescent COVID-19 were collected in the United States, Italy and Spain. The cDNA or gDNA used as material had been derived from T cells, B-cell-depleted T cells, or PBMCs.

As handled by the study authors: Amplification of reference gene primers provided the estimated nucleated cell counts. The repertoire was sequenced with immunoSEQ multiplex PCR; TCRdb's copy has only in-frame clones and lacks some. The D gene and trimming were derived from the DNA, and the V and J assignments and clone size from that table. There are around 200,000 clones in the sample; 83% occur only once, and roughly 8.2% lies in the top ten. V was clipped by 3 bases and J by 7 bases, with 10 bases between them. Germline V gene data show CDR1 as SGHTA and CDR2 as FQGTGA. The CDR3 loop spans 13 amino acids.

Sequenced material: peripheral blood. The genes are TRBV7-3 and TRBJ2-4; D may be TRBD2 (5 bases). The TCR originated in a woman between 45 and 60 years old with acute or convalescent COVID-19. This chain's CDR3 is CASSLGRENIQYF. In DNA, the CDR3 is TGTGCCAGCAGCTTGGGAAGGGAGAACATTCAGTACTTC.